The clone carrying this T cell receptor (beta chain) came up a few times. The sample is drawn from a study of shared clonotypes between healthy human individuals. The CDR3 is 13 amino acids. Between the trimmed V and J ends, which lost 6 bases and 0 bases, there was a span of 6 bases. The germline V gene encodes CDR1 SNHLY and CDR2 FYNNEI. It was into CD45RA+ naive and CD45RA-negative memory subsets that the CD4+ cells were split. TCRdb's table, derived via immunoSEQ multiplex PCR, lists solely in-frame clones and lacks some. The table lists some 2,000,000 clones, 85% to 95% of them singletons. The rearrangement joins TRBV2 to TRBJ1-5; no definite D call. The sequenced sample consisted of naive CD4+ T cells sorted from blood. Subset here: CD45RA+ positively selected. This TCR was recovered from a man in his late teens or twenties in good health. The CDR3 spells CASRVSSNQPQHF. CDR3 coding DNA: TGTGCCAGCAGGGTGAGTAGCAATCAGCCCCAGCATTTT. The variable domain in full, with the rest retrieved from reference TRBV2 and TRBJ1-5, is EPEVTQTPSHQVTQMGQEVILRCVPISNHLYFYWYRQILGQKVEFLVSFYNNEISEKSEIFDDQFSVERPDGSNFTLKIRSTKLEDSAMYFCASRVSSNQPQHFGDGTRLSIL.